The 13 T cell receptor beta chains presented below share a single source sample, sequenced in a study of T cells in narcolepsy. TCRdb keeps only in-frame clones here, not all; method: immunoSEQ multiplex PCR. Among under 40,000 clones, about 85% were seen once, and the ten largest hold 1.1%. Sequences were obtained from CD45RA- memory CD4+ T cells from PBMCs. The receptors were sampled from a human donor with narcolepsy.

The chain carries TRBV9 and TRBJ1-1; D gene unclear. With 0 bases removed from V and 4 bases from J, the gap between germline ends came to 16 bases. The germline V gene encodes CDR1 SGDLS and CDR2 YYNGEE. The CDR3 spans 16 residues. Here the CDR3 reads CASSVGASGAFTEAFF. The CDR3 region has the DNA TGTGCCAGCAGCGTAGGGGCGTCCGGTGCATTCACTGAAGCTTTCTTT.

The rearrangement joins TRBV6-5 to TRBJ1-5; D is perhaps TRBD1 (6 bases). V was clipped by 6 bases and J by 3 bases, with 9 bases between them. The CDR3 is 13 residues long. The V gene's germline CDR1 is MNHEY and CDR2 SVGAGI. CDR3 in DNA: TGTGCCAGCAGACGACAGGCCAATCAGCCCCAGCATTTT. Protein product: CASRRQANQPQHF.

The chain recombines TRBV18 with TRBJ2-7; 11 bases line up with TRBD1. The CDR3 sequence is 15 residues long. V shed 1 base, J shed 6 bases, and the junction held 5 bases outside the gene matches. Per the germline V gene, CDR1 is KGHSH and CDR2 is LQKENI. The CDR3 is CASSPRDRGTLEQYF. The CDR3 DNA reads as TGTGCCAGCTCACCACGGGACAGGGGGACTCTCGAGCAGTACTTC.

The V gene is TRBV5-4, the J gene TRBJ2-3, with a tentative D call TRBD2 (7 bases). CDR3 size: 17 residues. V was pared by 4 bases and J by 2 bases, with 20 bases between. From germline, CDR1 is SGHNT and CDR2 YYREEE (reference sequence). CDR3 sequence: CASSPRGGGLHTDTQYF. CDR3 DNA: TGTGCCAGCAGCCCTAGGGGAGGGGGACTCCACACAGATACGCAGTATTTT.

The V gene is TRBV20-1, the J gene TRBJ1-2; no firm D call. Trimming removed 4 bases from V and 4 bases from J, with 4 bases in between. The CDR3 spans 10 residues. Per the germline V gene, CDR1 is DFQATT and CDR2 is SNEGSKA (reference sequence). CDR3 sequence (DNA): TGCAGTGCTATCCTCTATGGCTACACCTTC. Encoded protein: CSAILYGYTF.

The chain recombines TRBV14 with TRBJ1-2; D uncertain. CDR1 is SGHDN, CDR2 FVKESK, per germline. Between the trimmed V and J ends, which lost 0 bases and 4 bases, there was a span of 6 bases. The CDR3 has 13 amino acids. The CDR3 reads CASSQDRIYGYTF. The DNA for the CDR3 is TGTGCCAGCAGCCAAGATCGCATCTATGGCTACACCTTC. Supplemented by reference TRBV14 and TRBJ1-2, the full variable domain reads EAGVTQFPSHSVIEKGQTVTLRCDPISGHDNLYWYRRVMGKEIKFLLHFVKESKQDESGMPNNRFLAERTGGTYSTLKVQPAELEDSGVYFCASSQDRIYGYTFGSGTRLTVV.

The V call is TRBV7-6, the J call TRBJ2-1, with TRBD2 identical over 8 bases. CDR1 and CDR2 from the germline V gene are SGHVS and FNYEAQ. The length of the CDR3 is 14 residues. The V and J ends lost 8 bases and 8 bases, in that order; junction bases with no gene match: 11. Written as DNA, the CDR3 is TGTGCCAGCCTGTCGAGTAGCGGGACCCATGAGCAGTTCTTC. Translating it yields CASLSSSGTHEQFF.

In regard to this clone: An end of the junction differs from the germline gene, which may be a read error. The chain combines TRBV10-3 with TRBJ2-1; 13 nucleotides agree with TRBD2. Germline V lookup: CDR1 ENHRY, CDR2 SYGVKD. The CDR3 sequence is 17 residues long. This CDR3 is CASSYWGLAGIYNEQFF. For the CDR3, the DNA is TGTGCCAGCAGTTACTGGGGACTAGCGGGAATCTACAATGAGCAGTTCTTC.

The chain recombines TRBV19 with TRBJ1-4; D not certain. V lost 3 bases to trimming and J lost 8 bases, with 7 bases between them. Germline V gene lookup returns CDR1 LNHDA and CDR2 SQIVND (reference sequence). This CDR3 is 12 amino acids long. The CDR3 is CASSIGREKLFF. CDR3 sequence (DNA): TGTGCCAGTAGTATTGGGAGGGAAAAACTGTTTTTT.

The V call is TRBV27, the J call TRBJ1-4; no reliable D call. The germline gives CDR1 MNHEY, CDR2 SMNVEV (reference sequence). The CDR3 is made up of 14 amino acids. V lost 3 bases, J lost 3 bases, and 8 bases lay in between. The DNA of the CDR3 is TGTGCCAGCAGTTTTAGTGGGGCTAATGAAAAACTGTTTTTT. Translating it yields CASSFSGANEKLFF.

J is TRBJ2-3 and V is TRBV5-4; 8 bases are a match to TRBD2. Losses at the gene ends were 2 bases for V and 3 bases for J; bases not matched to a gene: 8. This CDR3 region has 16 residues. Germline V lookup: CDR1 SGHNT, CDR2 YYREEE (reference sequence). CDR3 DNA sequence: TGTGCCAGCAGCTTAGGGTTCGGGAGGGGTACAGATACGCAGTATTTT. Translation gives CASSLGFGRGTDTQYF.

This chain connects TRBV30 to TRBJ2-1, with 14 positions matching TRBD2. Looked up from germline, CDR1 is GTSNPN and CDR2 is SVGIG (reference sequence). This CDR3 spans 13 amino acids. V shed 5 bases, J shed 7 bases, and the junction held 1 base outside the gene matches. CDR3 sequence (DNA): TGTGCCTGGGGACTAGCGGGAGGAAATGAGCAGTTCTTC. It codes for CAWGLAGGNEQFF.

V is TRBV28 and J is TRBJ1-5; D is unclear. Germline lookup yields CDR1 MDHEN and CDR2 SYDVKM. This CDR3 contains 13 residues. V lost 10 bases and J 1 base, leaving 11 bases between the germline ends. The CDR3 spells CATARGSNQPQHF. DNA of the CDR3: TGTGCCACCGCCCGCGGGAGCAATCAGCCCCAGCATTTT.